This T cell receptor (beta chain) derives from a study of CD8 T cells in ankylosing spondylitis. This CDR3 spans 14 amino acids. Trimming removed 6 bases from V and 3 bases from J, with 14 bases in between. Germline assignment: CDR1 SQVTM and CDR2 ANQGSEA. Study-wide results and limits: Researchers report that disease-linked clones proved CD8+ and relatively rare in peripheral blood. Clones linked to disease were reported to show significant enrichment in matched ankylosing spondylitis synovial fluid.

This clonotype was seen ten or more times. Its target is not known. Quantitative barcoded 5'-RACE was used to prepare TCR beta libraries. Each CDR3 protein gets one entry after TCRdb re-called the 5' RACE reads with MiXCR. The sample holds 210,000 or so distinct CDR3 sequences, 8% to 10% seen once. The V call is TRBV29-1, the J call TRBJ1-4; D unclear. This clonotype was sampled from a female donor with ankylosing spondylitis or in good health (not recorded which). The source material was blood, either unsorted or a sorted T cell fraction (not recorded which). The CDR3 coding sequence is TGCAGCGTATCTGGAGGGAAAGCTAATGAAAAACTGTTTTTT. This gives the protein CSVSGGKANEKLFF.